The clone carrying this T cell receptor beta chain was found a few times. Its target is not known. The data derive from a study of identical twins. The study, taken as a whole, reports: Diverse VJ usage suggested most zero-insertion clonotypes were not invariant T cells.

The J segment lost 0 bases and the V segment lost 4 bases, leaving 5 bases of the junction unmatched. CDR3 size: 16 residues. Each CDR3 protein is one row after TCRdb ran MiXCR on the 5' RACE reads. The sample records 690,000 or so distinct CDR3 sequences, 8.5% to 9% being singletons. This same sample was also taken into another study, of yellow fever vaccine responses in identical twins.

Sequenced material: PBMCs. This sequence originates from a woman under 30 in good health. The chain is built from TRBV12-3 or TRBV12-4 and TRBJ2-1; 8 bases fit TRBD1. CDR3: CASSSGQDSSYNEQFF. CDR3 bases: TGTGCCAGCAGTTCGGGACAGGACAGCTCCTACAATGAGCAGTTCTTC.